A selection of T cell receptor beta chains follows, all from one sample in a study of CD8+ T cells in alopecia areata. Profiled with immunoSEQ multiplex PCR; TCRdb holds only in-frame clones, not every one. The data contain nearly 110,000 clones, 84% of them seen just once; the ten biggest clones take up over 20%. Sequences were derived from CD8+ T cells sorted from blood, sampled at week 24, from a patient treated with tofacitinib. The receptor source for this set is a human donor with alopecia areata. Each CDR3 is given with its conserved first and last residue. A D gene is named only where the DNA matches it firmly. Not all rows give a size; the values are once, few, many and, for expanded clones, a class.

TRBD1,-,TRBV23-1,TRBJ2-4,TGCGCCAGCAGTCAATCTTGTGGGACAGGGCCCTATATAGCCAAAAACATTCAGTACTTC,CASSQSCGTGPYIAKNIQYF
-,-,TRBV7-2,TRBJ2-1,TGTGCCAGCAGCCCACTTGTAGCTACGCGACTCGATGAGCAGTTCTTC,CASSPLVATRLDEQFF
-,-,TRBV27,TRBJ2-7,TGTGCCAGCAGTTTAAACAGGGACTACGAGCAGTACTTC,CASSLNRDYEQYF
-,-,TRBV7-2,TRBJ2-7,TGTGCCAGCAGCTCCAGCCACGAGCAGTACTTC,CASSSSHEQYF
-,-,TRBV7-9,TRBJ1-1,TGTGCCAGCAGCTTAATGTTTCTGGGAAGCACTGAAGCTTTCTTT,CASSLMFLGSTEAFF
-,-,TRBV29-1,TRBJ1-2,TGCAGCGTTGATGGCAGGGCTTATGGCTACACCTTC,CSVDGRAYGYTF
-,-,TRBV15,TRBJ2-7,TGTGCCACCAGCAGAAAACCAGGGTACGAGCAGTACTTC,CATSRKPGYEQYF
-,-,TRBV5-6,TRBJ2-7,TGTGCCAGCAGCTTCGGGAACTACGAGCAGTACTTC,CASSFGNYEQYF
TRBD2,-,TRBV4-3,TRBJ2-2,TGCGCCAGCAGCCAAGCGCTCGGGGGGACTTCGAACACCGGGGAGCTGTTTTTT,CASSQALGGTSNTGELFF
-,-,TRBV5-1,TRBJ2-7,TGCGCCAGCAGCGCAGGATCCAACTCCTACGAGCAGTACTTC,CASSAGSNSYEQYF
-,-,TRBV25-1,TRBJ1-6,TGTGCCAGCAGCTATGGTGCGGCTAATTCACCCCTCCACTTT,CASSYGAANSPLHF
-,-,TRBV9,TRBJ2-2,TGTGCCAGCAGCGTAGACGACAGCAGTAACACCGGGGAGCTGTTTTTT,CASSVDDSSNTGELFF
-,-,TRBV6-5,TRBJ2-1,TGTGCCAGCAGCCTGTACAACAGGGCTGAGCAGTTCTTC,CASSLYNRAEQFF
-,few,TRBV7-9,TRBJ2-4,TGTGCCAGCAGCTTAGAAGGGGCTCTGGACATTCAGTACTTC,CASSLEGALDIQYF
-,-,TRBV18,TRBJ2-1,TGTGCCAGCTCACCAGACAGGGAGGGTTTGGGAGAGCAGTTCTTC,CASSPDREGLGEQFF
-,-,TRBV19,TRBJ1-5,TGTGCCAGTAGTCCTGGGACCGGGGTCTATCAGCCCCAGCATTTT,CASSPGTGVYQPQHF
-,once,TRBV19,TRBJ2-1,TGTGCCAGTAGTCCAAGGGTAGGGATTGAGCAGTTCTTC,CASSPRVGIEQFF
-,-,TRBV29-1,TRBJ1-2,TGCAGCGTTGAATTCTCAGGTCTTTATGGCTACACCTTC,CSVEFSGLYGYTF
TRBD1,-,TRBV2,TRBJ1-4,TGTGCCAGCAGTAAGGGGACAGGGGCTACAACTAATGAAAAACTGTTTTTT,CASSKGTGATTNEKLFF
TRBD1,-,TRBV6-5,TRBJ1-6,TGTGCCAGCAACCCGGGACAGGAGTATAATTCACCCCTCCACTTT,CASNPGQEYNSPLHF
-,-,TRBV19,TRBJ2-7,TGTGCCAGTAGTTCGTCAGGACGGATCCTAAACGAGCAGTACTTC,CASSSSGRILNEQYF
-,once,TRBV27,TRBJ1-2,TGTGCCAGCAGTTTAGGGGGAAATGGCTACACCTTC,CASSLGGNGYTF
TRBD2,-,TRBV7-6,TRBJ2-1,TGTGCCAGCAGCTTAGTAGCGGGACCCTACAATGAGCAGTTCTTC,CASSLVAGPYNEQFF
TRBD1,-,TRBV29-1,TRBJ2-1,TGCAGCGGTGACCTGGGACAGGGAAAGAATGAGCAGTTCTTC,CSGDLGQGKNEQFF
-,-,TRBV14,TRBJ2-1,TGTGCCAGCAGCCACCGCTCCTACAATGAGCAGTTCTTC,CASSHRSYNEQFF
-,once,TRBV30,TRBJ2-2,TGTGCCTGGACCCCCGCGTACACCGGGGAGCTGTTTTTT,CAWTPAYTGELFF
-,few,TRBV4-3,TRBJ2-5,TGCGCCAGCAGCCAAGTTCTTCAGGGTGGGCGGACCCAGTACTTC,CASSQVLQGGRTQYF
TRBD2,-,TRBV29-1,TRBJ2-5,TGCAGCGTTGAATTTCGGACTAGTGGAGAGACCCAGTACTTC,CSVEFRTSGETQYF
TRBD1,-,TRBV5-1,TRBJ1-1,TGCGCCAGCAGCAGGGGGACAGGGTGGCATATGGACACTGAAGCTTTCTTT,CASSRGTGWHMDTEAFF
-,-,TRBV12-5,TRBJ1-1,TGTGCTAGTGCCCCCCTTGCCAGTACTGAAGCTTTCTTT,CASAPLASTEAFF
-,-,TRBV7-9,TRBJ1-1,TGTGCCAGCAGCTTAGTGGGACGTAATGAAGCTTTCTTT,CASSLVGRNEAFF
-,-,TRBV11-2,TRBJ1-1,TGTGCCAGCAGCCCCGGCGGACGGGGTGGAGATACTGAAGCTTTCTTT,CASSPGGRGGDTEAFF
TRBD1,-,TRBV27,TRBJ2-1,TGTGCCAGCAGTTTACTGGACAGGGTGGATGAGCAGTTCTTC,CASSLLDRVDEQFF
-,-,TRBV7-9,TRBJ2-7,TGTGCCAGCAGCCCCGGCGGGCGAGAGCAGTACTTC,CASSPGGREQYF
-,-,TRBV2,TRBJ2-1,TGTGCCAGCAGTAAGACTAAAAGCTCCTACAATGAGCAGTTCTTC,CASSKTKSSYNEQFF
-,-,TRBV4-1,TRBJ2-7,TGCGCCAGCAGCCAAGAGGGGACCACCTCCTACGAGCAGTACTTC,CASSQEGTTSYEQYF
TRBD1,-,TRBV4-1,TRBJ1-3,TGCGCCAGCAGCCAGCCGGGACAGCCAGTTCACTCTGGAAACACCATATATTTT,CASSQPGQPVHSGNTIYF
TRBD1,-,TRBV7-2,TRBJ1-1,TGTGCCAGCAGCTTACCCCCGGACAGGGGAATGAACACTGAAGCTTTCTTT,CASSLPPDRGMNTEAFF
TRBD2,-,TRBV7-2,TRBJ2-1,TGTGCCAGCAGTTCCCGGACTAGCGGGGGGGCCTACAATGAGCAGTTCTTC,CASSSRTSGGAYNEQFF
-,-,TRBV6-1,TRBJ2-3,TGTGCCAGCAGTGAAGTGCTGGACTCTGCTTCAGATACGCAGTATTTT,CASSEVLDSASDTQYF
-,-,TRBV10-2,TRBJ2-3,TGCGCCAGCAGGGGTCTCGCCGCCACAGATACGCAGTATTTT,CASRGLAATDTQYF
TRBD1,-,TRBV5-1,TRBJ2-2,TGCGCCAGCAGCTCCGGGACAGGGTTTACCGGGGAGCTGTTTTTT,CASSSGTGFTGELFF
-,-,TRBV4-3,TRBJ2-3,TGCGCCAGCAGCCAAGATCAGATGACAGATACGCAGTATTTT,CASSQDQMTDTQYF
TRBD1,-,TRBV2,TRBJ2-3,TGTGCCAGCGGGAAGGGACAGAGCACAGATACGCAGTATTTT,CASGKGQSTDTQYF
-,-,TRBV7-9,TRBJ2-3,TGTGCCAGCAGCTCCTTAGCGTATGGAACAGATACGCAGTATTTT,CASSSLAYGTDTQYF